The 13 T cell receptor beta chains given below trace back to one sample, sequenced in a study of blood T cells in healthy people across ages. It was with a sample-barcoded 5' primer and a J-beta primer mix that a second PCR of roughly 6 to 12 cycles was run. Using its own MiXCR run on the 5' RACE reads, TCRdb lists one record per CDR3 protein. Here the sample spans around 1,700,000 distinct CDR3 sequences, 25% to 30% being singletons. The sequenced sample was blood. The receptor set was obtained from a woman in her twenties or thirties in good health.

Many counts were recorded for this clonotype. The V and J genes are TRBV6-5 and TRBJ1-2; D is perhaps TRBD1 (5 bases). The length of the CDR3 is 12 residues. Germline CDR1 is MNHEY and CDR2 is SVGAGI. V was clipped by 4 bases and J by 7 bases, with 10 bases between them. CDR3 nucleotides: TGTGCCAGCAGTTCCTTGGGGGGTGGCTACACCTTC. This encodes CASSSLGGGYTF.

The genes are TRBV5-5 and TRBJ2-7, with D uncertain. V was trimmed by 2 bases and J by 2 bases, leaving 11 bases between them. This CDR3 is built from 14 residues. CDR1 SGHKS and CDR2 YYEKEE come from the germline V gene (reference sequence). CDR3 sequence: CASSFRLGAYEQYF. Here the CDR3 DNA reads TGTGCCAGCAGCTTCAGATTAGGAGCCTACGAGCAGTACTTC.

This clonotype was seen a handful of times. This chain connects TRBV7-9 to TRBJ1-1; 7 bases are a match to TRBD1. The CDR3 has 14 residues. The trim removed 6 bases at V and 1 base at J, leaving 5 bases unmatched. Germline V lookup: CDR1 SEHNR, CDR2 FQNEAQ (reference sequence). In DNA, the CDR3 is TGTGCCAGCAGGCCTGACAGGGAGAACACTGAAGCTTTCTTT. Protein product: CASRPDRENTEAFF.

This clonotype was seen ten or more times. The V and J genes are TRBV5-1 and TRBJ2-1; 8 bases match TRBD2. Germline loops: CDR1 SGHRS, CDR2 YFSETQ. J gave up 5 bases and V 3 bases, and 7 bases lay outside the gene matches. The CDR3 totals 15 residues. CDR3 protein: CASSSLAGSNNEQFF. The CDR3 nucleotides read TGCGCCAGCAGCTCCTTAGCGGGATCGAACAATGAGCAGTTCTTC.

The table lists this clonotype with a count of one. At one end the junction does not follow the germline gene, possibly because of a read error. V and J are TRBV20-1 and TRBJ2-1; TRBD2 agrees at 8 bases. The length of the CDR3 is 13 residues. The germline gives CDR1 DFQATT, CDR2 SNEGSKA (reference sequence). The CDR3 coding sequence is TGCAGTGTTAGAGAGCGGGAGTCTCTTGAGCAGTTCTTC. It specifies CSVRERESLEQFF.

This clonotype was observed a few times. The chain has TRBV20-1 and TRBJ2-7; unclear D gene. CDR3 length: 12 amino acids. Germline CDR1 reads DFQATT; CDR2 reads SNEGSKA (reference sequence). The ends were cut back, 5 bases at V and 0 bases at J, with 8 bases in the middle. The DNA of the CDR3 is TGCAGTGCTTCGGCCACCTCCTACGAGCAGTACTTC. It yields the protein CSASATSYEQYF.

This clonotype has only a few counts. The rearrangement links TRBV27 to TRBJ1-4; possibly TRBD1 for D (5 bases). CDR3 length: 15 amino acids. V shed 6 bases and J shed 6 bases, with 17 bases lying between them. CDR1 and CDR2 from the germline V gene are MNHEY and SMNVEV (reference sequence). The CDR3 is CASSPGTSGHEKLFF. The DNA of the CDR3 is TGTGCCAGCAGCCCTGGGACTTCGGGGCATGAAAAACTGTTTTTT.

This clonotype appeared many times. The chain carries TRBV5-1 and TRBJ2-7, with D possibly TRBD2 on 7 matching bases. The CDR3 covers 13 residues. Between the trimmed V and J ends, which lost 0 bases and 7 bases, there was a span of 11 bases. Germline V gene data show CDR1 as SGHRS and CDR2 as YFSETQ. The CDR3 region is CASSLEGGREQYF. The DNA of the CDR3 is TGCGCCAGCAGCTTGGAGGGGGGGAGAGAGCAGTACTTC.

This clonotype was recorded a few times. The chain is built from TRBV5-5 and TRBJ2-7, with 7 bases that match TRBD2. The tail of the sequence fits TRBJ2-5 better, so the J call may be wrong. The CDR3 has 16 residues. CDR1 is SGHKS, CDR2 YYEKEE, per germline (reference sequence). The CDR3 DNA sequence: TGTGCCAGCAGCTTGGGTTCTAGCGGCGTGGGGGAGACCCAGTACTTC. Translating it yields CASSLGSSGVGETQYF.

This chain joins TRBV5-1 and TRBJ2-5; 10 bases are shared with TRBD2. The DNA end favors TRBJ2-1, so the J call may be wrong. CDR1 is SGHRS, CDR2 YFSETQ, per germline. The CDR3 runs to 22 residues. The CDR3, as DNA: TGCGCCAGCAGAGGATCGAGAGCCGGGACTAGCGACTCCAGGGGAGACCAAGAGACCCAGTTCTTC. It encodes CASRGSRAGTSDSRGDQETQFF.

This clonotype occurred a few times. The chain uses TRBV10-3 and TRBJ1-1, with D unresolved. This CDR3 contains 14 residues. Deletions cut 6 bases from V and 2 bases from J, with 13 bases between. Germline CDR1 reads ENHRY; CDR2 reads SYGVKD. The CDR3 loop reads CAISPSGPNTEAFF. The CDR3 DNA sequence: TGTGCCATCAGCCCTTCGGGTCCCAACACTGAAGCTTTCTTT.

This clonotype has at least ten counts. The chain employs TRBV5-1 and TRBJ2-5, with D perhaps assigned TRBD1 or TRBD2 (5 bases each). Germline CDR1 SGHRS, CDR2 YFSETQ. The CDR3 contains 15 residues. V was pared by 4 bases and J by 0 bases, with 13 bases between. The CDR3 DNA is TGCGCCAGCAGCATTACGGGACGCAACCAAGAGACCCAGTACTTC. Translation gives CASSITGRNQETQYF.

The V call is TRBV7-9, the J call TRBJ2-1; TRBD2 aligns across 8 bases. The germline V gene has CDR1 SEHNR and CDR2 FQNEAQ (reference sequence). CDR3 length equals 12 residues. V lost 1 base and J lost 15; bases outside the gene matches: 5. Here the CDR3 DNA reads TGTGCCAGCAGCTTAGAGAGCGGGAGAGGGTTCTTC. Its protein is CASSLESGRGFF.